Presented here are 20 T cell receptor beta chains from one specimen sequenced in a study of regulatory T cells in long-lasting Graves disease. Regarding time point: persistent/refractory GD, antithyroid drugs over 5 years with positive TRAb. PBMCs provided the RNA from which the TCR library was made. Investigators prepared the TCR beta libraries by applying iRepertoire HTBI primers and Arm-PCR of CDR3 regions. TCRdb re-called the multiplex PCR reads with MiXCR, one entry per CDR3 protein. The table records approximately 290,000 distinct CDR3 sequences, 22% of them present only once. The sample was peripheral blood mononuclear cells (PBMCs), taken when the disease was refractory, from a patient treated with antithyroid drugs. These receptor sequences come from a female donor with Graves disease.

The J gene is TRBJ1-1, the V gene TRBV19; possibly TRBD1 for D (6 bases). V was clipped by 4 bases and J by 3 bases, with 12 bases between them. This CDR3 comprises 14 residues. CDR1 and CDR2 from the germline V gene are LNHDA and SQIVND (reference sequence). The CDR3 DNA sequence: TGTGCCAGTAGTAAGACGGGACACCACACTGAAGCTTTCTTT. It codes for CASSKTGHHTEAFF.

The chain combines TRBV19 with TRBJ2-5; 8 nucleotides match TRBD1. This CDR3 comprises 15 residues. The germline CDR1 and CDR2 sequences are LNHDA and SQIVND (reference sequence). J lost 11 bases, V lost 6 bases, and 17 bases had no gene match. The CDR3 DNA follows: TGTGCCAGTAGAGGGGACAGGAGACAAAACAATGAGCAGTACTTC. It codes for CASRGDRRQNNEQYF.

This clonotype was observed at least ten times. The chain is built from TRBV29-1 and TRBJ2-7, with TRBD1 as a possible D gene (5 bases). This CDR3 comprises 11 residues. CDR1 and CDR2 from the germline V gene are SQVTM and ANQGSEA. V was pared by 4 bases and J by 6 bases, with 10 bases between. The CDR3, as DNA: TGCAGCGTTGTAAGGGGCTCCGAGCAGTACTTC. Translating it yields CSVVRGSEQYF.

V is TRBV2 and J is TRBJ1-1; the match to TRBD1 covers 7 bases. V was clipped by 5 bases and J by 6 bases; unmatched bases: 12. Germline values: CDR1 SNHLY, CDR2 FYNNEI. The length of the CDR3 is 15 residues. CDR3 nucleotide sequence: TGTGCCAGCAGTAGACCGACAGGGTTGGAATCTGAAGCTTTCTTT. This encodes CASSRPTGLESEAFF. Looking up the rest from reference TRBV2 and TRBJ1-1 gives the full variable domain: EPEVTQTPSHQVTQMGQEVILRCVPISNHLYFYWYRQILGQKVEFLVSFYNNEISEKSEIFDDQFSVERPDGSNFTLKIRSTKLEDSAMYFCASSRPTGLESEAFFGQGTRLTVV.

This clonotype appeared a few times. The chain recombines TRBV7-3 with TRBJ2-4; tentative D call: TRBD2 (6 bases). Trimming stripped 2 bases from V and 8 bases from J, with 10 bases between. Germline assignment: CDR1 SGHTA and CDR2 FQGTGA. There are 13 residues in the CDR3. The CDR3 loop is CASSLFPGDIQYF. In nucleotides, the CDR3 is TGTGCCAGCAGCTTATTTCCGGGGGACATTCAGTACTTC.

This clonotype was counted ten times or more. This chain's CDR3 is CATSRDLGELPHSPLHF. CDR3 coding DNA: TGTGCCACCAGCAGAGATTTAGGGGAACTCCCCCATTCACCCCTCCACTTT. V usage is TRBV15 and J usage is TRBJ1-6; TRBD1 is a possible D gene (5 bases). V lost 0 bases and J 8 bases, leaving 17 bases between the germline ends. Per the germline V gene, CDR1 is LNHNV and CDR2 is YYDKDF (reference sequence). The CDR3 is made up of 17 amino acids.

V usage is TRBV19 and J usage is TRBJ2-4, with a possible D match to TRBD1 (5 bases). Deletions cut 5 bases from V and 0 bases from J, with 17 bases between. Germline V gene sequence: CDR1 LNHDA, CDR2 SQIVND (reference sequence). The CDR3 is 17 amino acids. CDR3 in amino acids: CASSFWGQAIAKNIQYF. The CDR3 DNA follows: TGTGCCAGTAGTTTCTGGGGCCAGGCTATAGCCAAAAACATTCAGTACTTC.

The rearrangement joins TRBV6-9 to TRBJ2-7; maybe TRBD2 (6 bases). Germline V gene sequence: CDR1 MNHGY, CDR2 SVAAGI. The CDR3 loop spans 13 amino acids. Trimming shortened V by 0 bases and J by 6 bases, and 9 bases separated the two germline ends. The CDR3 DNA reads TGTGCCAGCAGTTATTCACTAGCACCCGAGCAGTACTTC. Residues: CASSYSLAPEQYF.

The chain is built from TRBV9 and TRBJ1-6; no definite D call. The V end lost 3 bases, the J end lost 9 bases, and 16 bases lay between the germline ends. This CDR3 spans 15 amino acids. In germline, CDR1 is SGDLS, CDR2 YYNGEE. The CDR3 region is CASSESPGGGSPLHF. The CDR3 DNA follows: TGTGCCAGCAGCGAAAGTCCTGGTGGTGGTTCACCCCTCCACTTT.

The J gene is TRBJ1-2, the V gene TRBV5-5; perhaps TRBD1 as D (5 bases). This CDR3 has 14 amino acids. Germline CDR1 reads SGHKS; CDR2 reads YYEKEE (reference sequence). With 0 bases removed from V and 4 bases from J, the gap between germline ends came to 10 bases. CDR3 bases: TGTGCCAGCAGCTTGGCCAGGGAAGTCTATGGCTACACCTTC. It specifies CASSLAREVYGYTF.

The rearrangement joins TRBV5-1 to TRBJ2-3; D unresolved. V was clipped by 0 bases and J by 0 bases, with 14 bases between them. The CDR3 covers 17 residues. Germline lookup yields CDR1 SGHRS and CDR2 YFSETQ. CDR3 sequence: CASSLGASQASTDTQYF. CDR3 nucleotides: TGCGCCAGCAGCTTGGGCGCCTCCCAAGCTAGCACAGATACGCAGTATTTT.

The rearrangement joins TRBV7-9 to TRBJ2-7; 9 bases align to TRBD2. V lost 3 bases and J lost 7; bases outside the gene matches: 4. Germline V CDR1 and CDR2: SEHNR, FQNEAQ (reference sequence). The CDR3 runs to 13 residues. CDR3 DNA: TGTGCCAGCAGCTTCGGCGGGAGGGGTGAGCAGTACTTC. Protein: CASSFGGRGEQYF.

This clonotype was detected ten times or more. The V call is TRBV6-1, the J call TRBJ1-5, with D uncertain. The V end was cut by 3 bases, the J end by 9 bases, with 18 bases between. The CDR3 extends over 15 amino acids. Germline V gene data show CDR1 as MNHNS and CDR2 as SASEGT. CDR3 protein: CASSDRELILRPQHF. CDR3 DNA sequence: TGTGCCAGCAGTGACCGGGAGCTAATCCTCCGGCCCCAGCATTTT.

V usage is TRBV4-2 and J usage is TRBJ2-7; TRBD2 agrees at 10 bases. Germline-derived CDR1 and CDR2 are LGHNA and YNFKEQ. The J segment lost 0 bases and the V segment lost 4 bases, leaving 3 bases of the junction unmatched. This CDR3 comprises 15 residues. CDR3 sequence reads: CASSPGLALSYEQYF. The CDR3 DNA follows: TGTGCCAGCAGCCCGGGACTAGCGCTCTCCTACGAGCAGTACTTC.

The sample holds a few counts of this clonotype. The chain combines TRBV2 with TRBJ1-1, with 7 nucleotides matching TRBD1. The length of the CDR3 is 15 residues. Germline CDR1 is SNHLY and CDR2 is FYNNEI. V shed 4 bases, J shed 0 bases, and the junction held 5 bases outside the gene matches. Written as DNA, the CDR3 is TGTGCCAGCAGTGGGGACAGATCTTTGAACACTGAAGCTTTCTTT. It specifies CASSGDRSLNTEAFF. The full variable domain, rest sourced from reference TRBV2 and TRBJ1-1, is EPEVTQTPSHQVTQMGQEVILRCVPISNHLYFYWYRQILGQKVEFLVSFYNNEISEKSEIFDDQFSVERPDGSNFTLKIRSTKLEDSAMYFCASSGDRSLNTEAFFGQGTRLTVV.

The CDR3 sequence is CASSSPGQGTYTQYF. As DNA, the CDR3 is TGTGCCAGCAGCTCCCCGGGACAGGGGACATATACGCAGTATTTT. The rearrangement links TRBV7-2 to TRBJ2-3; 10 bases match TRBD1. Germline CDR1 is SGHTA and CDR2 is FQGNSA. The CDR3 runs to 15 residues. With 4 bases clipped from V and 7 bases from J, the junction kept 8 bases outside the gene matches.

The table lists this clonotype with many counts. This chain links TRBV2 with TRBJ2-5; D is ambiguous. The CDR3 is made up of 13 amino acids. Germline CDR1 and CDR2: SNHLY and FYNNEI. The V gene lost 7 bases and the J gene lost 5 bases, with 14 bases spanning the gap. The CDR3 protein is CASTFVRQETQYF. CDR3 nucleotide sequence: TGTGCCAGCACGTTCGTGCGCCAGGAGACCCAGTACTTC.

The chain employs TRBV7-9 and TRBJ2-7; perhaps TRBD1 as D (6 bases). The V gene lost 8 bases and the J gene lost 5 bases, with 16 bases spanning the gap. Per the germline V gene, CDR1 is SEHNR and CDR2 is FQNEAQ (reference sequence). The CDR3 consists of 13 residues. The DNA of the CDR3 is TGTGCCAGCGGCAGGGGTCTCTTCGACGAGCAGTACTTC. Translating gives CASGRGLFDEQYF.

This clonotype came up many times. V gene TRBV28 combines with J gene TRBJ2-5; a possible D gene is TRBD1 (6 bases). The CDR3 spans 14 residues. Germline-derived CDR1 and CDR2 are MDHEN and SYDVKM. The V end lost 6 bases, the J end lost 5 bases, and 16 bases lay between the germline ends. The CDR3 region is CASSARQGRETQYF. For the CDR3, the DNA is TGTGCCAGCAGCGCTCGTCAGGGGCGGGAGACCCAGTACTTC.

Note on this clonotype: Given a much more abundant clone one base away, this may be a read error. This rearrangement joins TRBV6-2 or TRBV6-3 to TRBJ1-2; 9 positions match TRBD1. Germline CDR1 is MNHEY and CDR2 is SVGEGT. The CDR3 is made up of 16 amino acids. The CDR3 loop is CASSDSPGQGADGYTF. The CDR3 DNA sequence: TGTGCCAGCAGTGACTCACCGGGACAGGGCGCGGATGGCTACACCTTC.